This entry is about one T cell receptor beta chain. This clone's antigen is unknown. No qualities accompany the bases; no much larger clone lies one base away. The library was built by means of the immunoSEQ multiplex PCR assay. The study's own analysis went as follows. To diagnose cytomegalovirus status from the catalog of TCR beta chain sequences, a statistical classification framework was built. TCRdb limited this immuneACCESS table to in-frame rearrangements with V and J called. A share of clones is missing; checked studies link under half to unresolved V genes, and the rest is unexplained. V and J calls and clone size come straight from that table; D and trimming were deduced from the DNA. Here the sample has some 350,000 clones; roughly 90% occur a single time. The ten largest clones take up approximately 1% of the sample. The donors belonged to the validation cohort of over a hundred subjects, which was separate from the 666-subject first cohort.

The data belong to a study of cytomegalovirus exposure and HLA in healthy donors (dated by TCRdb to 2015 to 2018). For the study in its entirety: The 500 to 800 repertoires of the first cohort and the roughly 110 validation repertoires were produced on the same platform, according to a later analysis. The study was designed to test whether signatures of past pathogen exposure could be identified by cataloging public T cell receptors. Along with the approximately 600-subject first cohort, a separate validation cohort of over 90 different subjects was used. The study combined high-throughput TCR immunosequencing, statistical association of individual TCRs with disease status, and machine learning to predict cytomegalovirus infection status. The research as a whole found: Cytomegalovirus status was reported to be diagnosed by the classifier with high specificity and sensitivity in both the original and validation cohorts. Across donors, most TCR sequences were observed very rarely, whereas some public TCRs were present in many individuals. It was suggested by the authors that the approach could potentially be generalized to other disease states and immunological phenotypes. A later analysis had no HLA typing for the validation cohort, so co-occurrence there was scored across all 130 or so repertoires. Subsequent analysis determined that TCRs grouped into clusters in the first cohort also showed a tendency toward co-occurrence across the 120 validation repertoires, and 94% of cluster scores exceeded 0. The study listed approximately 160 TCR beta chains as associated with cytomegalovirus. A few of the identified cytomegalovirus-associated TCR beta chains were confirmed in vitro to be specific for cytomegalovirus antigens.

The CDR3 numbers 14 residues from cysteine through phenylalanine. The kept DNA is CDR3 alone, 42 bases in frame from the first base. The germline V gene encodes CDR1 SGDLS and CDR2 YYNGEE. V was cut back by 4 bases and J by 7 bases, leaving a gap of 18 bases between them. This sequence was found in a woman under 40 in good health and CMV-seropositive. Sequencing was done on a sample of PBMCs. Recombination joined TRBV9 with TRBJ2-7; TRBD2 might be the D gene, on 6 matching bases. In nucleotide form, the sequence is TGTGCCAGCAGCACCATTGGGACTTCCCAGGAGCAGTACTTC. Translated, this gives CASSTIGTSQEQYF.